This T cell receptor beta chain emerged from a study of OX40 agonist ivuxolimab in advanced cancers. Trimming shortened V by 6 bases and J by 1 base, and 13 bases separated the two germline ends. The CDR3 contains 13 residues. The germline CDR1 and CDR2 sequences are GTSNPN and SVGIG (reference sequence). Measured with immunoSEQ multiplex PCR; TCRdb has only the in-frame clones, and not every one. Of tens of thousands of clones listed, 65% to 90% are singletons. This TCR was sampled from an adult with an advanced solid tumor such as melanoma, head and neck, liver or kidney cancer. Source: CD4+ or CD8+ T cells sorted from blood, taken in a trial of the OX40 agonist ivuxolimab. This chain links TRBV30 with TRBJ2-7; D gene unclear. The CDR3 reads CACIEVGSYEQYF. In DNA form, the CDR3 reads TGTGCCTGCATAGAAGTGGGGTCCTACGAGCAGTACTTC.